This passage covers 25 T cell receptor beta chains from one sample sequenced in a study of Graves' ophthalmopathy and Graves' hyperthyroidism. Using RNA transcripts, the TCR beta CDR3 regions were amplified. First-round RT-PCR used HTBI primers; second-round multiplex PCR followed. Each CDR3 protein is one row after TCRdb ran MiXCR on the multiplex PCR reads. The table lists some 1.1 million distinct CDR3 sequences, about 40% of them singletons, with roughly 11% in the top ten. The sample comprised peripheral blood or thyroid tissue (not recorded which). These receptors were collected from an adult man with Graves' hyperthyroidism.

The V gene is TRBV20-1, the J gene TRBJ2-2; D remains ambiguous. Trimming took 2 bases from V and 0 from J, leaving 4 bases between them. The germline V gene has CDR1 DFQATT and CDR2 SNEGSKA (reference sequence). The CDR3 length is 13 residues. The CDR3 loop is CSARNPNTGELFF. In DNA form, the CDR3 reads TGCAGTGCTAGAAACCCGAACACCGGGGAGCTGTTTTTT.

The gene calls are TRBV29-1 and TRBJ2-7, with D possibly matching TRBD1 (5 bases). CDR3 length: 12 amino acids. Looked up from germline, CDR1 is SQVTM and CDR2 is ANQGSEA. Trimming left V 4 bases short and J 6 bases short, with 13 bases between. CDR3 amino acids: CSVGTGPSEQYF. The CDR3 coding sequence is TGCAGCGTTGGAACAGGCCCCAGCGAGCAGTACTTC.

This chain links TRBV5-5 with TRBJ2-2, with D uncertain. V gave up 7 bases and J gave up 6 bases, with 7 bases separating them. This CDR3 is 11 amino acids long. The germline CDR1 and CDR2 sequences are SGHKS and YYEKEE (reference sequence). DNA of the CDR3: TGTGCCAGCTGGGTTGCCGGGGAGCTGTTTTTT. Encoded protein: CASWVAGELFF.

In this sample, this clonotype turned up a few times. This may be a read error, as it is one base from a much larger clone. This sequence joins TRBV27 and TRBJ1-5; D call uncertain. V lost 7 bases to trimming and J lost 0 bases, with 10 bases between them. Germline CDR1 reads MNHEY; CDR2 reads SMNVEV (reference sequence). The CDR3 length is 14 residues. The CDR3 sequence: CASTSLDSNQPQHF. The CDR3 bases are TGTGCCAGCACCTCCTTAGATAGCAATCAGCCCCAGCATTTT.

A remark on this clonotype: This may stem from a read error, because a much larger clone lies one nucleotide away. This rearrangement joins TRBV7-9 to TRBJ1-2; no firm D call. Deletions cut 8 bases from V and 6 bases from J, with 10 bases between. The CDR3 totals 11 residues. The V gene's germline CDR1 is SEHNR and CDR2 FQNEAQ (reference sequence). The CDR3 loop reads CASGPTDGYTF. The CDR3 bases are TGTGCCAGCGGACCGACGGATGGCTACACCTTC.

Comment on this clonotype: A much larger clone sits a single nucleotide away, making a read error possible. V is TRBV13 and J is TRBJ2-7, with a possible D match to TRBD2 (7 bases). Germline CDR1 is PRHDT and CDR2 is FYEKMQ (reference sequence). The CDR3 has 15 amino acids. The CDR3 loop is CASSIGPAGHYEQYF. CDR3 DNA sequence: TGTGCCAGCAGCATAGGACCAGCGGGACACTACGAGCAGTACTTC.

This clonotype was recorded many times. This chain joins TRBV24-1 and TRBJ2-2, with D perhaps TRBD1 (6 bases). Germline V gene lookup returns CDR1 KGHDR and CDR2 SFDVKD. This CDR3 comprises 16 residues. V was clipped by 1 base and J by 7 bases, with 15 bases between them. CDR3 DNA: TGTGCCACCAGTGATTTTGGGCCAGGGGTAAACGGGGAGCTGTTTTTT. Translating it yields CATSDFGPGVNGELFF.

Turning to this clonotype: The junction departs from the called germline gene at one end, perhaps through a read error. The rearrangement links TRBV9 to TRBJ1-5, with TRBD1 as a possible D gene (5 bases). The CDR3 has 17 amino acids. Germline loops: CDR1 SGDLS, CDR2 YYNGEE. CDR3 sequence (DNA): TGCGCCAGCAGCTTGGACGAACTCAGGGATGGGAATCAGCCCCAGCATTTT. This encodes CASSLDELRDGNQPQHF.

J is TRBJ2-5 and V is TRBV24-1, with 9 bases lining up with TRBD1. The J call could be wrong; TRBJ2-1 is a better fit for the DNA end. This CDR3 contains 14 residues. Per the germline V gene, CDR1 is KGHDR and CDR2 is SFDVKD. The CDR3 sequence: CATSDTRQGDEQFF. The CDR3 coding sequence is TGTGCCACCAGCGATACCCGACAGGGGGATGAGCAGTTCTTC.

The DNA for the CDR3 is TGTGCCAGCAGCCCATATCCGGGGGTTCCTAATTCACCCCTCCACTTT. This translates into CASSPYPGVPNSPLHF. This chain links TRBV5-5 with TRBJ1-6, with D possibly matching TRBD1 (5 bases). Germline CDR1 and CDR2: SGHKS and YYEKEE (reference sequence). Trimming pared 4 bases from V and 6 bases from J, leaving 17 bases between. The CDR3 spans 16 residues.

Regarding this clonotype: A junction end diverges from the germline sequence, so it may reflect a read error. This chain connects TRBV12-3 or TRBV12-4 to TRBJ2-7, with a tentative D call TRBD2 (6 bases). The CDR3 spans 13 residues. CDR3 loop: CASSPAGSYDQYF. The DNA for the CDR3 is TGTGCCAGCAGCCCGGCGGGATCCTACGACCAGTACTTC.

This clonotype was seen ten or more times. The chain recombines TRBV9 with TRBJ2-2, with TRBD2 identical over 7 bases. Trimming removed 1 base from V and 3 bases from J; junction bases left unmatched: 3. The CDR3 sequence is 15 residues long. Germline CDR1 and CDR2: SGDLS and YYNGEE. The DNA for the CDR3 is TGTGCCAGCAGCGTACGCGGGAGCTACACCGGGGAGCTGTTTTTT. Amino acid sequence: CASSVRGSYTGELFF.

V usage is TRBV7-8 and J usage is TRBJ1-2, with 10 positions matching TRBD1. Per germline, CDR1 SGHVS and CDR2 FQNEAQ. This CDR3 spans 15 amino acids. J lost 11 bases, V lost 4 bases, and 13 bases had no gene match. CDR3 DNA sequence: TGTGCCAGCAGCTCCCCCCGGGACAGGGGAGGAGGATACACCTTC. Protein product: CASSSPRDRGGGYTF.

This clonotype was counted once. The V gene is TRBV7-9, the J gene TRBJ2-5; tentatively, D is TRBD1 (5 bases). Trimming removed 5 bases at V and 5 bases at J, with 12 bases between. The CDR3 runs 13 residues. Germline V gives CDR1 SEHNR, CDR2 FQNEAQ (reference sequence). The CDR3 DNA sequence: TGTGCCAGCAGCGTCGGACACGCGGAGACCCAGTACTTC. The encoded protein is CASSVGHAETQYF.

Comments on this clonotype: An end of the junction does not agree with germline; a read error may underlie this. The chain couples TRBV10-2 to TRBJ2-7, with D uncertain. Germline CDR1 and CDR2: WSHSY and SAAADI. CDR3 length: 13 residues. CDR3 DNA: TGTGCCAGCAGTTTCAGATGGAACTACGAGCAGTACTTC. Translation gives CASSFRWNYEQYF.

This clonotype was recorded at least ten times. This sequence joins TRBV7-9 and TRBJ2-5, with 10 bases fitting TRBD1. The V and J ends lost 6 bases and 5 bases, in that order; junction bases with no gene match: 9. Germline lookup yields CDR1 SEHNR and CDR2 FQNEAQ (reference sequence). This CDR3 comprises 15 residues. The CDR3 region is CASSQTGGYGETQYF. DNA of the CDR3: TGTGCCAGCAGTCAGACAGGGGGCTACGGGGAGACCCAGTACTTC.

Turning to this clonotype: A much larger clone lies a single base off, so this may be a read error. This sequence joins TRBV6-5 and TRBJ2-7; D gene unclear. The CDR3 spans 11 residues. CDR1 is MNHEY, CDR2 SVGAGI, per germline. The ends were cut back, 6 bases at V and 3 bases at J, with 6 bases in the middle. CDR3 protein: CASRYIYEQYF. In DNA, the CDR3 is TGTGCCAGCAGGTACATCTACGAGCAGTACTTC.

This chain links TRBV5-6 with TRBJ1-1, with D maybe TRBD1 (6 bases). The CDR3 totals 16 residues. V lost 4 bases to trimming and J lost 4 bases, with 20 bases between them. Germline CDR1 and CDR2: SGHDT and YYEEEE. CDR3 amino acids: CASSGSNSQGPTEAFF. CDR3 nucleotide sequence: TGTGCCAGCAGCGGAAGTAACTCTCAGGGGCCCACTGAAGCTTTCTTT.

As to this clonotype: A read error is possible here, since a much larger clone lies one base away. The V call is TRBV7-9, the J call TRBJ2-1, with D unresolved. This CDR3 comprises 16 residues. Germline V gene sequence: CDR1 SEHNR, CDR2 FQNEAQ (reference sequence). The DNA for the CDR3 is TGTGCCAGCAGCTTAGTTTATAGGGCCGCCGACAATGAGCAGCTCTTC. Amino acid sequence: CASSLVYRAADNEQLF.

This chain uses TRBV2 with TRBJ2-7, with D tentatively TRBD1 (5 bases). V lost 3 bases and J 4 bases, leaving 16 bases between the germline ends. CDR3 length: 15 residues. Germline V gives CDR1 SNHLY, CDR2 FYNNEI. The CDR3 protein is CASSELLNQGYEQYF. The CDR3 bases are TGTGCCAGCAGTGAGCTCTTGAACCAGGGTTACGAGCAGTACTTC.

The genes are TRBV20-1 and TRBJ2-2, with TRBD1 identical over 7 bases. This CDR3 comprises 16 residues. The trim removed 2 bases at V and 2 bases at J, leaving 8 bases unmatched. Germline assignment: CDR1 DFQATT and CDR2 SNEGSKA (reference sequence). The CDR3 protein is CSARIPGQKNTGELFF. As DNA, the CDR3 is TGCAGTGCTAGAATTCCGGGACAGAAAAACACCGGGGAGCTGTTTTTT.

This clonotype has more than one count but fewer than ten. This is likely a read error, given that the CDR3 carries no conserved phenylalanine or tryptophan at its end. The DNA is omitted, as the CDR3 cannot be located on it reliably, and the CDR3 follows TCRdb's listing. This chain uses TRBV10-3 with TRBJ1-6. Per germline, CDR1 ENHRY and CDR2 SYGVKD. With termini counted, the CDR3 has 8 amino acids. The CDR3 loop reads CAISESTS.

V is TRBV25-1 and J is TRBJ1-6; D not resolved. CDR1 MGHDK and CDR2 SYGVNS come from the germline V gene. The V end lost 5 bases, the J end lost 0 bases, and 11 bases lay between the germline ends. This CDR3 is built from 16 residues. CDR3 amino acids: CASSPQWSSYNSPLHF. In nucleotides, the CDR3 is TGTGCCAGCAGTCCCCAGTGGAGCTCCTATAATTCACCCCTCCACTTT.

This clonotype was found a few times. This sequence joins TRBV27 and TRBJ1-1, with TRBD1 identical over 8 bases. CDR3 size: 12 residues. V lost 5 bases to trimming and J lost 7 bases; unmatched junction nucleotides: 3. Germline V gene sequence: CDR1 MNHEY, CDR2 SMNVEV (reference sequence). CDR3 region: CASSHGQGEAFF. The CDR3 DNA reads TGTGCCAGCAGTCACGGACAGGGTGAAGCTTTCTTT.

This clonotype was observed many times. The chain is built from TRBV10-3 and TRBJ2-5, with D unresolved. The CDR3 has 13 residues. The V and J ends lost 4 bases and 1 base respectively, with 7 bases between them. Looked up from germline, CDR1 is ENHRY and CDR2 is SYGVKD. CDR3 residues: CAISGNSQETQYF. The CDR3 DNA sequence: TGTGCCATCAGTGGTAACAGCCAAGAGACCCAGTACTTC.